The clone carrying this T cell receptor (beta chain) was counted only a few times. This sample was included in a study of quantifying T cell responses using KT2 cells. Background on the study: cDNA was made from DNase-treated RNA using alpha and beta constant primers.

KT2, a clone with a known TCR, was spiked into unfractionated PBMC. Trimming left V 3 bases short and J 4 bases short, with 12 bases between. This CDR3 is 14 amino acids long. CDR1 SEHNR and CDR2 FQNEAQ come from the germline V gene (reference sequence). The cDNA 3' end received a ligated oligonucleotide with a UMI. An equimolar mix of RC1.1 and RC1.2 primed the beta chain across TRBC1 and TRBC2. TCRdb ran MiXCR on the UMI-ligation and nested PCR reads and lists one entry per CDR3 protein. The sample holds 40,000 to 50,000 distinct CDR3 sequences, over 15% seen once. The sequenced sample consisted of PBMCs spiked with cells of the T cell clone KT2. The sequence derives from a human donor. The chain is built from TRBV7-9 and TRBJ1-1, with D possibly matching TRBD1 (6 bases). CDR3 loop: CASSFGGGVTEAFF. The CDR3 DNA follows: TGTGCCAGCAGCTTTGGCGGGGGCGTCACTGAAGCTTTCTTT.